This T cell receptor beta chain was recovered during a study of shared clonotypes between healthy human individuals. Germline values: CDR1 MNHNS, CDR2 SASEGT. Trimming removed 3 bases from V and 1 base from J; junction bases left unmatched: 2. CDR3 size: 15 residues. At deep level, the assay was performed. The genomic DNA of each subset was split evenly across several immunoSEQ plates. TCRdb keeps only in-frame clones here, not all; method: immunoSEQ multiplex PCR. The data contain under 700,000 clones, approximately 96% of them singletons. CD45RO negativity and positive selection for CCR7 defined naive CD8 cells, a population that excluded terminally differentiated effector memory CD45RA+ cells. This clone was detected only once.

The rearrangement uses TRBV6-1 and TRBJ1-2; TRBD1 matches at 10 bases. Input material: naive CD8+ T cells sorted from blood. The source is a woman aged 25 to 39 in good health. The CDR3 here is CASSDWTGGNYGYTF. The DNA of the CDR3 is TGTGCCAGCAGTGATTGGACAGGGGGTAACTATGGCTACACCTTC.